This entry lists 5 T cell receptor beta chains sequenced from one sample in a study of blood T cell repertoires in COVID-19. Sequenced by immunoSEQ multiplex PCR; TCRdb stores in-frame clones only, minus some. Among 300,000 or so clones listed, 85% were seen once. The sequencing sample was made of peripheral blood. These TCRs come from a woman in her forties or fifties with active or convalescent COVID-19.

This chain connects TRBV5-1 to TRBJ1-1; 9 positions match TRBD1. CDR3 length equals 16 residues. Germline trimming cut 0 bases from V and 1 base from J; bases unmatched to any gene: 4. From germline, CDR1 is SGHRS and CDR2 YFSETQ. The CDR3 region has the DNA TGCGCCAGCAGCTTGGGGGACAGGGCGCAGAACACTGAAGCTTTCTTT. Encoded protein: CASSLGDRAQNTEAFF.

The chain carries TRBV4-1 and TRBJ1-1; D is unresolved. V was trimmed by 0 bases and J by 8 bases, leaving 13 bases between them. The CDR3 has 14 residues. Germline CDR1 and CDR2: MGHRA and YSYEKL. The CDR3 DNA follows: TGCGCCAGCAGCCAAGATCTCACAGCTTTCGAAGCTTTCTTT. Its protein is CASSQDLTAFEAFF.

The chain combines TRBV4-1 with TRBJ1-2, with TRBD1 as a possible D gene (5 bases). The ends were cut back, 1 base at V and 0 bases at J, with 12 bases in the middle. The germline gives CDR1 MGHRA, CDR2 YSYEKL. CDR3 size: 16 residues. CDR3 sequence reads: CASSQAPRVPNYGYTF. The DNA for the CDR3 is TGCGCCAGCAGCCAAGCCCCCAGGGTCCCTAACTATGGCTACACCTTC.

CDR3 residues: CAISDVPLAGRNEQFF. The CDR3 DNA is TGTGCCATCAGTGATGTACCCCTAGCGGGAAGAAATGAGCAGTTCTTC. This chain connects TRBV10-3 to TRBJ2-1; 9 nucleotides agree with TRBD2. The V gene's germline CDR1 is ENHRY and CDR2 SYGVKD. The junction had 10 bases not matched to a gene; V was cut back by 3 bases and J by 7 bases. The CDR3 runs 16 residues.

The chain recombines TRBV7-9 with TRBJ1-2, with D possibly being TRBD1 (5 bases). The CDR3 extends over 16 amino acids. Trimming took off 4 bases at V and 0 bases at J, with 15 bases between the two ends. Germline CDR1 SEHNR, CDR2 FQNEAQ (reference sequence). The CDR3 loop is CASSSGKGDTNYGYTF. CDR3 DNA sequence: TGTGCCAGCAGCTCAGGGAAAGGGGATACTAACTATGGCTACACCTTC.